This section outlines one TCR beta chain sequence together with its context. The data were taken from a study of blood T cell repertoires in COVID-19. Study-wide context: Acute and convalescent COVID-19 samples came from the United States, Italy and Spain. In each case, the material was cDNA or gDNA derived from T cells, B-cell-depleted T cells, or PBMCs.

Original data processing: Counts of nucleated cells, estimated from reference gene primer amplification, were obtained. Generated by immunoSEQ multiplex PCR, the TCRdb table keeps only in-frame clones and is missing some. V and J calls and clone size are those listed in that table; D and trimming were worked out from the DNA. The data show more than 95,000 clones, 84% seen once. The CDR3 contains 15 residues. Trimming took 1 base from V and 8 from J, leaving 15 bases between them. Germline-derived CDR1 and CDR2 are MDHEN and SYDVKM. The chain couples TRBV28 to TRBJ2-1; D might be TRBD1 (5 bases). The receptor's source is a man aged 60 to 75 with acute or convalescent COVID-19. What was sequenced was peripheral blood. In DNA, the CDR3 is TGTGCCAGCAGTTTATTCTGGCAGGGTGAGGATGAGCAGTTCTTC. This encodes CASSLFWQGEDEQFF. The full variable domain, its missing parts supplied by reference TRBV28 and TRBJ2-1, is DVKVTQSSRYLVKRTGEKVFLECVQDMDHENMFWYRQDPGLGLRLIYFSYDVKMKEKGDIPEGYSVSREKKERFSLILESASTNQTSMYLCASSLFWQGEDEQFFGPGTRLTVL.